The 26 T cell receptor beta chains below come from one sample, sequenced in a study of CD8+CD57+ T cells in acquired aplastic anemia. CDR3 and TCR beta VDJ profiling relied on a genomic DNA template. Each CDR3 protein gets one entry after TCRdb re-called the reads with MiXCR. The data hold around 79,000 distinct CDR3 sequences, with approximately 70% observed a single time. Sequencing involved patients with CD8+CD57+ cell expansion previously shown by flow cytometry. Sequenced sample: sorted CD4+, CD8+, or CD8+CD57+ T cells (not recorded which) from PBMCs. The receptor set was obtained from a human donor with aplastic anemia.

This clonotype was observed a handful of times. J is TRBJ2-7 and V is TRBV10-3, with 8 bases aligning to TRBD1. This CDR3 region has 12 residues. V shed 4 bases and J 7 bases; nucleotides not matched to a gene: 3. Germline V gene data show CDR1 as ENHRY and CDR2 as SYGVKD. CDR3 loop: CAISGTGREQYF. In nucleotides, the CDR3 is TGTGCCATCAGTGGGACAGGGAGAGAGCAGTACTTC.

V is TRBV6-1 and J is TRBJ2-7; D is possibly TRBD2 (5 bases). V lost 4 bases and J lost 2, with 9 bases in between. There are 13 residues in the CDR3. The germline V gene encodes CDR1 MNHNS and CDR2 SASEGT. In nucleotides, the CDR3 is TGTGCCAGCAGTGTCGAGGGAACCTACGAGCAGTACTTC. It codes for CASSVEGTYEQYF.

In regard to this clonotype: This sequence may be a read error, since a much larger clone differs from it by one base. As the CDR3 is not closed by the conserved phenylalanine or tryptophan, this likely results from a read error. The genes are TRBV20-1 and TRBJ1-5; no clear D. Germline CDR1 is DFQATT and CDR2 is SNEGSKA (reference sequence). The CDR3 has 14 residues. V lost 0 bases and J 9 bases, leaving 15 bases between the germline ends. DNA of the CDR3: TGCAGTGCTAGAGAGGGGTCACCCGTGAGGCCCCAGCATTCT. Residues: CSAREGSPVRPQHS.

This clonotype is a singleton in its sample. It may be a read error: a sequence one base away is much more abundant. The gene calls are TRBV7-2 and TRBJ2-3; TRBD2 is a possible D gene (6 bases). This CDR3 is built from 17 residues. Trimming left V 0 bases short and J 4 bases short, with 17 bases between. Germline CDR1 and CDR2: SGHTA and FQGNSA. The CDR3 loop is CASSLAMSREAADTQYF. The CDR3 coding sequence is TGTGCCAGCAGCTTAGCCATGAGCAGGGAGGCTGCAGATACGCAGTATTTT.

This clonotype appeared once. This chain links TRBV20-1 with TRBJ1-1; tentative D call: TRBD1 (6 bases). From germline, CDR1 is DFQATT and CDR2 SNEGSKA (reference sequence). Trimming pared 5 bases from V and 2 bases from J, leaving 12 bases between. This CDR3 spans 13 amino acids. The CDR3 coding sequence is TGCAGTGCTTTGGACAGACGAAACACTGAAGCTTTCTTT. It yields the protein CSALDRRNTEAFF.

This chain joins TRBV10-3 and TRBJ1-3, with 8 bases fitting TRBD1. CDR1 and CDR2 (germline): ENHRY, SYGVKD. Trimming cost V 0 bases and J 3 bases; bases outside gene matches: 4. The CDR3 length is 16 residues. CDR3 sequence: CAISESPGGYGNTIYF. Written as DNA, the CDR3 is TGTGCCATCAGTGAGTCTCCAGGGGGCTATGGAAACACCATATATTTT.

The chain has TRBV2 and TRBJ2-3, with D perhaps given as TRBD1 or TRBD2 (5 bases each). V was cut by 5 bases and J by 4 bases, with 13 bases left in between. CDR3 length: 14 amino acids. CDR1 is SNHLY and CDR2 is FYNNEI in the germline V gene. CDR3 residues: CASSLQRGPDTQYF. CDR3 sequence (DNA): TGTGCCAGCAGTTTACAGAGGGGTCCAGATACGCAGTATTTT.

As to this clonotype: This clone may be a read error of a much larger clone one base away. The CDR3 spells CASSLDLGASLPGQHF. Written as DNA, the CDR3 is TGTGCCAGCAGCTTAGATTTGGGAGCTTCTCTCCCGGGGCAGCATTTT. The J gene is TRBJ2-3, the V gene TRBV11-2; D is undetermined. The DNA end is a closer match to TRBJ1-5, so the J assignment may be wrong. This CDR3 comprises 16 residues. CDR1 is SGHAT and CDR2 is FQNNGV in the germline V gene.

The CDR3 sequence is CASSASGGPQETQYF. Written as DNA, the CDR3 is TGTGCCAGCAGTGCTAGCGGGGGACCACAAGAGACCCAGTACTTC. The chain couples TRBV25-1 to TRBJ2-5; 10 bases agree with TRBD2. Germline assignment: CDR1 MGHDK and CDR2 SYGVNS. Trimming took 4 bases from V and 2 from J; bases not matched to a gene: 4. This CDR3 spans 15 amino acids.

The J gene is TRBJ1-1, the V gene TRBV10-3; D is possibly TRBD1 (5 bases). Germline V gives CDR1 ENHRY, CDR2 SYGVKD. The CDR3 has 15 residues. The V end was cut by 6 bases, the J end by 1 base, with 15 bases between. CDR3 region: CAISASAGTNTEAFF. Written as DNA, the CDR3 is TGTGCCATCAGCGCAAGCGCCGGGACGAACACTGAAGCTTTCTTT.

The rearrangement uses TRBV20-1 and TRBJ1-1; a possible D gene is TRBD1 (6 bases). The CDR3 is 16 amino acids. CDR1 is DFQATT and CDR2 is SNEGSKA in the germline V gene (reference sequence). Trimming shortened V by 3 bases and J by 5 bases, and 22 bases separated the two germline ends. The CDR3 protein is CSASPRKDSPRTEAFF. CDR3 DNA: TGCAGTGCTAGCCCCCGGAAGGACAGCCCGAGGACTGAAGCTTTCTTT.

V usage is TRBV7-2 and J usage is TRBJ1-5, with no clear D. Germline V gene lookup returns CDR1 SGHTA and CDR2 FQGNSA. CDR3 length: 13 amino acids. V was pared by 5 bases and J by 4 bases, with 9 bases between. The CDR3 nucleotides are TGTGCCAGCAGCCCGGGAGAAAATCAGCCCCAGCATTTT. Amino acids: CASSPGENQPQHF.

The chain has TRBV15 and TRBJ2-3; D is possibly TRBD1 (6 bases). V gave up 7 bases and J gave up 0 bases, with 20 bases separating them. Germline V CDR1 and CDR2: LNHNV, YYDKDF (reference sequence). CDR3 length: 17 amino acids. CDR3 sequence reads: CATKTDQGRPSTDTQYF. In nucleotides, the CDR3 is TGTGCCACCAAGACCGATCAGGGGCGTCCTAGCACAGATACGCAGTATTTT.

The rearrangement joins TRBV12-3 or TRBV12-4 to TRBJ1-1; unclear D gene. V gave up 5 bases and J gave up 4 bases, with 8 bases separating them. The CDR3 contains 12 residues. CDR3 loop: CASSVHGTEAFF. The CDR3 DNA reads TGTGCCAGCAGTGTACACGGCACTGAAGCTTTCTTT.

The gene calls are TRBV29-1 and TRBJ2-1; 8 bases map to TRBD2. CDR1 and CDR2 (germline): SQVTM, ANQGSEA. The J segment lost 16 bases and the V segment lost 7 bases, leaving 9 bases of the junction unmatched. This CDR3 has 10 amino acids. CDR3 sequence reads: CSARAGVTFF. In DNA, the CDR3 is TGCAGCGCCCGAGCGGGAGTAACCTTCTTC.

The V and J genes are TRBV7-9 and TRBJ1-1, with D unclear. The CDR3 has 13 residues. CDR1 is SEHNR and CDR2 is FQNEAQ in the germline V gene (reference sequence). V lost 1 base to trimming and J lost 6 bases, with 9 bases between them. DNA of the CDR3: TGTGCCAGCAGCTTAGGCATTTTGGCTGAAGCTTTCTTT. Protein product: CASSLGILAEAFF.

This chain links TRBV24-1 with TRBJ2-2; D not resolved. The CDR3 is 13 amino acids. Germline V gives CDR1 KGHDR, CDR2 SFDVKD. Trimming removed 5 bases from V and 4 bases from J, with 7 bases in between. In nucleotides, the CDR3 is TGTGCCACCAGTGCGTTGACCACCGGGGAGCTGTTTTTT. Translation gives CATSALTTGELFF.

The chain couples TRBV19 to TRBJ2-5; D is unresolved. V was shortened by 8 bases and J by 5 bases, with 9 bases between the two germline ends. This CDR3 region has 11 residues. Germline lookup yields CDR1 LNHDA and CDR2 SQIVND (reference sequence). The CDR3, as DNA: TGTGCCAGTGCCTTGGGCGAGACCCAGTACTTC. This sequence encodes CASALGETQYF. Using reference TRBV19 and TRBJ2-5 for the parts outside the CDR3, the full variable domain is DGGITQSPKYLFRKEGQNVTLSCEQNLNHDAMYWYRQDPGQGLRLIYYSQIVNDFQKGDIAEGYSVSREKKESFPLTVTSAQKNPTAFYLCASALGETQYFGPGTRLLVL.

V usage is TRBV7-9 and J usage is TRBJ2-5; D call uncertain. Trimming pared 2 bases from V and 7 bases from J, leaving 8 bases between. From germline, CDR1 is SEHNR and CDR2 FQNEAQ (reference sequence). This CDR3 contains 12 residues. The CDR3 region has the DNA TGTGCCAGCAGCTTATTATTAGGGACCCAGTACTTC. Amino acids: CASSLLLGTQYF.

This chain connects TRBV6-1 to TRBJ2-7; perhaps TRBD1 as D (6 bases). CDR3 length: 17 residues. Trimming took off 6 bases at V and 0 bases at J, with 21 bases between the two ends. CDR1 is MNHNS, CDR2 SASEGT, per germline. CDR3 DNA: TGTGCCAGCAGACTTCAGGGGCAGGGTTTAAGCTCCTACGAGCAGTACTTC. Its protein product is CASRLQGQGLSSYEQYF.

J is TRBJ2-1 and V is TRBV5-6; possible D gene TRBD2, 5 bases. The V gene's germline CDR1 is SGHDT and CDR2 YYEEEE. The germline V and J ends were trimmed by 2 bases and 8 bases, with 11 bases remaining between them. This CDR3 is built from 13 residues. The CDR3 bases are TGTGCCAGCAGCTTAGGGCAGGAGGATGAGCAGTTCTTC. Its translation is CASSLGQEDEQFF.

The V gene is TRBV11-2, the J gene TRBJ2-5, with 7 positions matching TRBD1. V dropped 1 base and J dropped 1; count of bases not matched to a gene: 3. The length of the CDR3 is 15 residues. The germline gives CDR1 SGHAT, CDR2 FQNNGV. The CDR3 loop reads CASSLVRTGQETQYF. The CDR3 DNA follows: TGTGCCAGCAGCTTAGTACGGACAGGCCAAGAGACCCAGTACTTC.

This clonotype came up a few times. This chain links TRBV5-5 with TRBJ2-5; D tentatively fits TRBD1 or TRBD2 (5 bases each). The V and J ends lost 4 bases and 2 bases respectively, with 12 bases between them. The CDR3 has 14 amino acids. The germline CDR1 and CDR2 sequences are SGHKS and YYEKEE (reference sequence). The CDR3 here is CASSLPGRQETQYF. DNA of the CDR3: TGTGCCAGCAGCCTCCCAGGGAGACAAGAGACCCAGTACTTC.

This sequence joins TRBV11-2 and TRBJ2-7; possible D gene TRBD2, 6 bases. Germline CDR1 SGHAT, CDR2 FQNNGV. Trimming shortened V by 0 bases and J by 1 base, and 13 bases separated the two germline ends. The CDR3 is 16 amino acids. In DNA, the CDR3 is TGTGCCAGCAGCTTAGATGGCGGGACGCCTTCCTACGAGCAGTACTTC. This codes for CASSLDGGTPSYEQYF.

This clonotype showed up just a few times. The V and J genes are TRBV7-9 and TRBJ1-2; D is uncertain. The CDR3 consists of 14 residues. Germline V gene data show CDR1 as SEHNR and CDR2 as FQNEAQ (reference sequence). V lost 0 bases, J lost 8 bases, and 13 bases lay in between. Written as DNA, the CDR3 is TGTGCCAGCAGCTTAGCTAGTCCCGAGGGCGGCTACACCTTC. Translating gives CASSLASPEGGYTF.

The gene calls are TRBV29-1 and TRBJ2-7; TRBD2 matches 9 bases. This CDR3 spans 14 amino acids. CDR1 is SQVTM and CDR2 is ANQGSEA in the germline V gene. J gave up 6 bases and V 5 bases, and 11 bases lay outside the gene matches. The CDR3 DNA reads as TGCAGCGTTCAACCTCGGGCGGGAGGGGGCGAGCAGTACTTC. Its translation is CSVQPRAGGGEQYF.